A single sample is the source of the 14 T cell receptor beta chains below, sequenced in a study of PD-1 blockade in classical Hodgkin lymphoma. Time point denoted: newly diagnosed, previously untreated cHL patient sample. Clones were read by immunoSEQ multiplex PCR, and TCRdb kept only the in-frame ones, dropping some. The repertoire holds 15,000 to 20,000 clones, 90% seen once, with roughly 7.2% in the top ten. The sample comprised peripheral blood mononuclear cells (PBMCs). These receptors were obtained from a human donor with classical Hodgkin lymphoma.

The chain carries TRBV7-6 and TRBJ2-6; D unresolved. This CDR3 spans 17 amino acids. Deletions cut 2 bases from V and 0 bases from J, with 11 bases between. Germline V lookup: CDR1 SGHVS, CDR2 FNYEAQ. CDR3 sequence (DNA): TGTGCCAGCAGCTTAAGGACCTCAATCTCTGGGGCCAACGTCCTGACTTTC. It yields the protein CASSLRTSISGANVLTF.

This clone occurred once. CDR3 region: CASSLPTNTGELFF. For the CDR3, the DNA is TGTGCCAGCAGCTTGCCCACCAACACCGGGGAGCTGTTTTTT. The gene calls are TRBV5-4 and TRBJ2-2; D ambiguous. Germline V gives CDR1 SGHNT, CDR2 YYREEE (reference sequence). CDR3 length: 14 amino acids. The ends were cut back, 1 base at V and 2 bases at J, with 6 bases in the middle.

This chain links TRBV7-2 with TRBJ2-7, with D possibly matching TRBD1 (6 bases). CDR3 length: 13 residues. The germline V and J ends were trimmed by 6 bases and 6 bases, with 15 bases remaining between them. CDR1 SGHTA and CDR2 FQGNSA come from the germline V gene. CDR3 DNA sequence: TGTGCCAGCAGATCCCAAGGGGGTGGCGAGCAGTACTTC. Its translation: CASRSQGGGEQYF.

This chain connects TRBV10-3 to TRBJ1-6; TRBD1 aligns across 7 bases. V gave up 6 bases and J gave up 7 bases; unmatched junction bases: 6. The CDR3 totals 14 residues. Germline V CDR1 and CDR2: ENHRY, SYGVKD. The CDR3 sequence: CAISPGQPNSPLHF. DNA for the CDR3: TGTGCCATCAGCCCGGGACAGCCCAATTCACCCCTCCACTTT.

This rearrangement joins TRBV30 to TRBJ2-6; the D is unclear. Trimming took 7 bases from V and 3 from J, leaving 10 bases between them. From germline, CDR1 is GTSNPN and CDR2 SVGIG (reference sequence). The CDR3 contains 13 residues. CDR3 nucleotides: TGTGCCTCCCGCCGATTTGGGGCCAACGTCCTGACTTTC. It encodes CASRRFGANVLTF.

V gene TRBV18 combines with J gene TRBJ2-7, with 8 bases identical to TRBD2. The ends lost 3 bases at V and 0 bases at J; junction bases unmatched: 7. This CDR3 contains 16 residues. Germline lookup yields CDR1 KGHSH and CDR2 LQKENI. The CDR3 here is CASSPGLAGSSYEQYF. In DNA form, the CDR3 reads TGTGCCAGCTCACCGGGGCTAGCGGGTAGCTCCTACGAGCAGTACTTC.

The rearrangement links TRBV6-5 to TRBJ2-4; D remains unclear. Germline lookup yields CDR1 MNHEY and CDR2 SVGAGI. This CDR3 is built from 16 residues. With 4 bases removed from V and 0 bases from J, the gap between germline ends came to 13 bases. The CDR3 DNA reads as TGTGCCAGCAGTTTTCCCTCTGGATTAGCCAAAAACATTCAGTACTTC. Amino acids: CASSFPSGLAKNIQYF.

This chain uses TRBV6-1 with TRBJ1-2, with TRBD1 as a possible D gene (5 bases). The CDR3 is made up of 13 amino acids. V was trimmed by 5 bases and J by 3 bases, leaving 10 bases between them. Germline CDR1 is MNHNS and CDR2 is SASEGT. This CDR3 is CASSRQIYYGYTF. The CDR3 nucleotides read TGTGCCAGCAGTCGACAGATATACTATGGCTACACCTTC.

The rearrangement joins TRBV25-1 to TRBJ2-2, with 7 bases lining up with TRBD2. Germline CDR1 reads MGHDK; CDR2 reads SYGVNS. With 4 bases clipped from V and 3 bases from J, the junction kept 8 bases outside the gene matches. The CDR3 loop spans 16 amino acids. This chain's CDR3 is CASSAEPSGDTGELFF. The DNA of the CDR3 is TGTGCCAGCAGTGCAGAGCCCAGCGGGGACACCGGGGAGCTGTTTTTT.

The rearrangement joins TRBV19 to TRBJ2-3, with a tentative D call TRBD2 (6 bases). There are 13 residues in the CDR3. Germline CDR1 and CDR2: LNHDA and SQIVND (reference sequence). V lost 6 bases to trimming and J lost 6 bases, with 13 bases between them. As DNA, the CDR3 is TGTGCCAGTAGCCCCGGGAGAACGGATACGCAGTATTTT. Its translation is CASSPGRTDTQYF.

The J gene is TRBJ2-3, the V gene TRBV4-2; D not certain. CDR1 LGHNA and CDR2 YNFKEQ come from the germline V gene. This CDR3 has 14 amino acids. Trimming shortened V by 1 base and J by 6 bases, and 11 bases separated the two germline ends. CDR3 amino acids: CASSQGSSRDTQYF. The CDR3 nucleotides read TGTGCCAGCAGCCAAGGGAGCTCCCGCGATACGCAGTATTTT.

This sequence joins TRBV30 and TRBJ1-1, with D possibly TRBD1 on 5 matching bases. CDR1 is GTSNPN, CDR2 SVGIG, per germline (reference sequence). V was pared by 0 bases and J by 2 bases, with 13 bases between. CDR3 length equals 15 residues. CDR3 coding DNA: TGTGCCTGGAGTGTCCTCTACGGACAAAACACTGAAGCTTTCTTT. Amino acids: CAWSVLYGQNTEAFF.

The rearrangement links TRBV10-3 to TRBJ2-3, with 10 bases matching TRBD1. The CDR3 has 15 amino acids. Germline assignment: CDR1 ENHRY and CDR2 SYGVKD. V was clipped by 2 bases and J by 5 bases; unmatched bases: 4. The CDR3 nucleotides are TGTGCCATCAGTGAGGGGGGACAGGGGTTAGATACGCAGTATTTT. Translation gives CAISEGGQGLDTQYF.

The rearrangement joins TRBV5-1 to TRBJ2-1, with 7 bases lining up with TRBD2. The CDR3 length is 13 residues. V lost 4 bases and J lost 7; bases outside the gene matches: 5. The germline V gene encodes CDR1 SGHRS and CDR2 YFSETQ. The CDR3 nucleotides read TGCGCCAGCAGCCCCGGGACTACTAATGAGCAGTTCTTC. Its translation is CASSPGTTNEQFF.